These T cell receptor beta chains were read from a single sample in a study of long-term antiretroviral therapy in people with HIV. The repertoire was sequenced with immunoSEQ multiplex PCR; TCRdb's copy has only in-frame clones and lacks some. This sample has roughly 17,000 clones, with less than 85% found just once. The sequenced sample was unsorted PBMCs, obtained at the start of antiretroviral therapy. Receptor source: a young man with HIV. Each CDR3 is given with its conserved first and last residue. The D gene is left open where the match is weak. Only part of the rows carry a size: once, few, many, or a class if the clone is expanded.

d_gene	len	v_gene	abundance	j_gene	CDR3nt	CDR3aa
TRBD1	11	TRBV29-1	-	TRBJ1-2	TGCAGCGTGGACAGGGAAGATGGCTACACCTTC	CSVDREDGYTF
-	13	TRBV7-8	once	TRBJ2-1	TGTGCCAGCAGCTTAGCGAGAGCTGGTGAGCAGTTCTTC	CASSLARAGEQFF
-	14	TRBV7-7	-	TRBJ2-5	TGTGCCAGCAGCTTAGCGGCCTCCCCGGAGACCCAGTACTTC	CASSLAASPETQYF
-	14	TRBV13	-	TRBJ1-3	TGTGCCAGCAGCTTATTCTCAGCCGGAAACACCATATATTTT	CASSLFSAGNTIYF
TRBD2	15	TRBV2	-	TRBJ2-1	TGTGCCAGCAGTGACCCTAGCGGGGATCCTTATGAGCAGTTCTTC	CASSDPSGDPYEQFF
-	11	TRBV20-1	-	TRBJ2-1	TGCAGTGCTAGACCACAGAATGAGCAGTTCTTC	CSARPQNEQFF
TRBD2	15	TRBV6-5	-	TRBJ2-5	TGTGCCAGCAGTTTCGGTGGGGGGGGGCAAGAGACCCAGTACTTC	CASSFGGGGQETQYF
-	15	TRBV7-9	few	TRBJ1-2	TGTGCCAGCAGCTTAGGGGCGGGATTGAACTATGGCTACACCTTC	CASSLGAGLNYGYTF
-	12	TRBV19	-	TRBJ1-4	TGTGCCAGTAGTATTCCGTCGGAAAAACTGTTTTTT	CASSIPSEKLFF
TRBD2	16	TRBV4-3	-	TRBJ2-2	TGCGCCAGCAGCCGAGCTCTAGCGGGGGCCACCGGGGAGCTGTTTTTT	CASSRALAGATGELFF
TRBD1	14	TRBV5-4	few	TRBJ2-7	TGTGCCAGCTCCCAGACAGGGGGATCCTACGAGCAGTACTTC	CASSQTGGSYEQYF
-	14	TRBV30	-	TRBJ2-5	TGTGCCTGGAGTGGGGACTGGACCCAAGAGACCCAGTACTTC	CAWSGDWTQETQYF
-	16	TRBV29-1	-	TRBJ1-2	TGCAGCGTTGAAGATCGCGTGGGTATGGCCCAGCGGGGCTACACCTTC	CSVEDRVGMAQRGYTF
-	12	TRBV30	once	TRBJ1-5	TGTGCCTGGAGTCCGCAGGATCAGCCCCAGCATTTT	CAWSPQDQPQHF
-	13	TRBV10-3	once	TRBJ2-1	TGTGCCATCTCGGAGGACCCCTACAATGAGCAGTTCTTC	CAISEDPYNEQFF
-	16	TRBV9	-	TRBJ2-7	TGTGCCAGCAGCGTAGGAGAAGGGGTACCCCCCTACGAGCAGTACTTC	CASSVGEGVPPYEQYF
-	14	TRBV18	-	TRBJ1-2	TGTGCCAGCTCAAACCGAGGGGCTAACTATGGCTACACCTTC	CASSNRGANYGYTF
-	14	TRBV7-3	-	TRBJ2-2	TGTGCCAGCAGCTCTTCGTTGGGGACCGGGGAGCTGTTTTTT	CASSSSLGTGELFF
-	15	TRBV19	-	TRBJ2-7	TGTGCCAGTAGTATCAGCCACTTTTCAACCTACGAGCAGTACTTC	CASSISHFSTYEQYF
-	13	TRBV6-6	-	TRBJ1-6	TGTGCCAGCAATCCCTCCTATAATTCACCCCTCCACTTT	CASNPSYNSPLHF
-	13	TRBV30	-	TRBJ2-1	TGTGCCTGGAGTCAAGGACAGTCGAATTTACGGTTCTTC	CAWSQGQSNLRFF
TRBD1	14	TRBV6-4	-	TRBJ1-5	TGTGCCAGCAGTCAGGGGGCCGGTAATCAGCCCCAGCATTTT	CASSQGAGNQPQHF
-	14	TRBV19	once	TRBJ2-2	TGTGCCAGTAGTATAGGGCAGTTCAGCGGGGAGCTGTTTTTT	CASSIGQFSGELFF
TRBD2	15	TRBV28	-	TRBJ2-5	TGTGCCAGCAGTAACCGCGGGGGGTATCGGGAGACCCAGTACTTC	CASSNRGGYRETQYF
TRBD2	15	TRBV7-6	few	TRBJ2-7	TGTGCCAGCAGCCTGACTAGCGGGAGTCGCGACGAGCAGTACTTC	CASSLTSGSRDEQYF
-	13	TRBV18	-	TRBJ2-7	TGTGCCAGCTCACCCGGAGGGGCGGGGGAGCAGTACTTC	CASSPGGAGEQYF
-	13	TRBV5-6	-	TRBJ2-2	TGTGCCAGCAGCTTGTCGTACACCGGGGAGCTGTTTTTT	CASSLSYTGELFF
-	14	TRBV7-9	-	TRBJ2-2	TGTGCCAGCAGCTTAGGGGGGTCTACCGGGGAGCTGTTTTTT	CASSLGGSTGELFF
-	14	TRBV5-1	once	TRBJ2-7	TGCGCCAGCAGCTTGGCCTCAGGAACCTACGAGCAGTACTTC	CASSLASGTYEQYF
-	12	TRBV4-2	-	TRBJ1-2	TGTGCCAGCAGCCAAGATGCTGATGGCTACACCTTC	CASSQDADGYTF
-	12	TRBV4-1	-	TRBJ2-1	TGCGCCAGCAGCTCTCTGCTTTACGAGCAGTTCTTC	CASSSLLYEQFF
TRBD1	15	TRBV7-9	-	TRBJ2-1	TGTGCCAGCAGCCCAGGACAGGGGCCCTACAATGAGCAGTTCTTC	CASSPGQGPYNEQFF
-	15	TRBV15	-	TRBJ1-4	TGTGCCACCAGCGAACGGGGGGGATCAAATGAAAAACTGTTTTTT	CATSERGGSNEKLFF
TRBD2	14	TRBV6-5	-	TRBJ2-7	TGTGCCAGCAGTTTGTCGCTAGCGGGCTACGAGCAGTACTTC	CASSLSLAGYEQYF
-	15	TRBV6-1	-	TRBJ2-3	TGTGCCAGCAGTGACCTGGGACTCCGCACAGATACGCAGTATTTT	CASSDLGLRTDTQYF
TRBD1	15	TRBV28	-	TRBJ2-7	TGTGCCAGCACAGGGGGCCTGGGGCTTTCCTACGAGCAGTACTTC	CASTGGLGLSYEQYF
-	18	TRBV18	-	TRBJ2-2	TGTGCCAGCCCCCCTACGGGGCAGGGGATCGGTAACACCGGGGAGCTGTTTTTT	CASPPTGQGIGNTGELFF
TRBD2	16	TRBV6-5	medium-sized	TRBJ2-7	TGTGCCAGCAGTTTGGGACTAGCGGCCCTCTCCTACGAGCAGTACTTC	CASSLGLAALSYEQYF
-	13	TRBV9	-	TRBJ2-3	TGTGCCAGCAGCGTAGCTGGCACAGATACGCAGTATTTT	CASSVAGTDTQYF
-	13	TRBV29-1	few	TRBJ1-1	TGCAGCGTTGAAACCTTCTCGAACACTGAAGCTTTCTTT	CSVETFSNTEAFF
-	16	TRBV19	-	TRBJ1-5	TGTGCCAGTAGTATAAAACTGGTTCATAGCAATCAGCCCCAGCATTTT	CASSIKLVHSNQPQHF
-	13	TRBV7-9	-	TRBJ1-1	TGTGCCAGCAGCTTAGCGAGGAGGAACGAAGCTTTCTTT	CASSLARRNEAFF
TRBD1	17	TRBV9	-	TRBJ1-1	TGTGCCAGCAGCGTAGATACGGGGGGGACAGAGCGAATTGAAGCTTTCTTT	CASSVDTGGTERIEAFF
-	17	TRBV30	-	TRBJ2-3	TGTGCCTGGAGTGTGAGGGCGGGCAGGGGATCCCCAGATACGCAGTATTTT	CAWSVRAGRGSPDTQYF
TRBD1	15	TRBV28	-	TRBJ2-7	TGTGCCAGCAGTTACGGAGGACAGGTAGGGTACGAGCAGTACTTC	CASSYGGQVGYEQYF
-	15	TRBV27	-	TRBJ2-2	TGTGCCAGCAGTTTTGGCCTAGCTAACACCGGGGAGCTGTTTTTT	CASSFGLANTGELFF
-	14	TRBV13	-	TRBJ2-3	TGTGCCAGCAGCTTGGGCCGAAGCCCAGATACGCAGTATTTT	CASSLGRSPDTQYF
-	12	TRBV30	once	TRBJ1-4	TGTGCCTGGGACTATCTTCAGGGAGGCCTGTTTTTT	CAWDYLQGGLFF
-	15	TRBV2	once	TRBJ2-2	TGTGCCAGCCTATCGGGGTTGACGTTGACCGGGGAGCTGTTTTTT	CASLSGLTLTGELFF
TRBD2	19	TRBV7-2	-	TRBJ2-1	TGTGCCAGCAGTTCATCCAGAGCGGGGGGGCTCGGGAATGACAATGAGCAGTTCTTC	CASSSSRAGGLGNDNEQFF
-	13	TRBV6-5	-	TRBJ2-5	TGTGCCAGCAGCCTCCACCACCAAGAGACCCAGTACTTC	CASSLHHQETQYF
-	14	TRBV4-2	-	TRBJ1-2	TGTGCCAGCAGCCAAGGTGGGGGGGACTATGGCTACACCTTC	CASSQGGGDYGYTF
-	15	TRBV19	-	TRBJ2-3	TGTGCCAGTAGTATCGGGACCCGGGGCACAGATACGCAGTATTTT	CASSIGTRGTDTQYF
-	14	TRBV5-5	-	TRBJ1-1	TGTGCCACAACAGGCGAGTGGACATACACTGAAGCTTTCTTT	CATTGEWTYTEAFF
-	15	TRBV9	-	TRBJ1-6	TGTGCCAGCAGCGTAGCTCCAGGTATTAGTTCACCCCTCCACTTT	CASSVAPGISSPLHF
-	14	TRBV5-4	-	TRBJ2-7	TGTGCCAGCTCCACCTCGGAGGCCGTCTACGAGCAGTACTTC	CASSTSEAVYEQYF
-	16	TRBV11-2	-	TRBJ2-7	TGTGCCAGCAGCTTAGGTATGTGGGGCGGATTCCACGAGCAGTACTTC	CASSLGMWGGFHEQYF
TRBD2	14	TRBV6-5	-	TRBJ2-5	TGTGCCAGCAGTACTAGCGGGAGGGATGAGACCCAGTACTTC	CASSTSGRDETQYF
-	15	TRBV10-3	-	TRBJ2-2	TGTGCCATCAGTGAGTCGTCGGGGGACGCCGGGGAGCTGTTTTTT	CAISESSGDAGELFF